The 2 T cell receptor beta chains in this list originate from one sample, sequenced in a study of neurological immune-mediated disorders. TCRdb called the 5' RACE reads again in MiXCR, with one record for every CDR3 protein. This repertoire shows roughly 60,000 distinct CDR3 sequences, about 2.5% found once; its top ten account for approximately 3%. Sequencing was done on a sample of PBMCs. Receptor source: a man in his fifties with multiple sclerosis.

This clonotype was found many times. The chain links TRBV7-2 to TRBJ2-1; 9 positions agree with TRBD1. There are 15 residues in the CDR3. The germline V gene encodes CDR1 SGHTA and CDR2 FQGNSA. Trimming at V came to 5 bases and at J to 5 bases, leaving 7 bases not matched to a gene. The CDR3 region is CASSPPGTGNNEQFF. The CDR3, as DNA: TGTGCCAGCAGCCCCCCCGGGACAGGGAACAATGAGCAGTTCTTC.

The sample holds many counts of this clonotype. The chain has TRBV3-1 and TRBJ2-2; 7 bases are shared with TRBD1. Germline assignment: CDR1 LGHDT and CDR2 YNNKEL (reference sequence). The CDR3 loop spans 15 amino acids. J lost 3 bases, V lost 6 bases, and 7 bases had no gene match. The CDR3 DNA sequence: TGTGCCAGCAGTAAACCGGGGACAGACACCGGGGAGCTGTTTTTT. It yields the protein CASSKPGTDTGELFF.